The 22 T cell receptor beta chains below were found in one sample sequenced in a study of T cell responses to AZD1222 COVID-19 vaccine. Sequencing used immunoSEQ multiplex PCR; TCRdb keeps in-frame clones, though not all of them. The sample lists some 96,000 clones, roughly 89% occurring once. The sample consisted of peripheral blood, taken on day 0 of AZD1222 vaccination. The receptor set was obtained from an adult in good health.

The V gene is TRBV5-1, the J gene TRBJ2-1, with TRBD2 identical over 12 bases. Germline CDR1 reads SGHRS; CDR2 reads YFSETQ. V lost 0 bases, J lost 8 bases, and 9 bases stayed unmatched. The CDR3 length is 17 residues. CDR3 nucleotides: TGCGCCAGCAGCTTGGGGCTAGCGGGGGGGCCGAGGGATGAGCAGTTCTTC. The encoded protein is CASSLGLAGGPRDEQFF.

The rearrangement uses TRBV6-5 and TRBJ2-7; D unresolved. Trimming pared 0 bases from V and 3 bases from J, leaving 9 bases between. The germline CDR1 and CDR2 sequences are MNHEY and SVGAGI. The CDR3 totals 14 residues. CDR3 amino acids: CASSYSTGDYEQYF. The CDR3 nucleotides are TGTGCCAGCAGTTACTCAACCGGCGACTACGAGCAGTACTTC.

This clone has a handful of counts. The chain has TRBV9 and TRBJ2-7, with D unclear. The CDR3 runs to 15 residues. Trimming shortened V by 0 bases and J by 0 bases, and 10 bases separated the two germline ends. Germline CDR1 SGDLS, CDR2 YYNGEE. CDR3 DNA: TGTGCCAGCAGCGTAGGTCAGTCCCGCTCCTACGAGCAGTACTTC. It codes for CASSVGQSRSYEQYF.

This clone was seen a single time. V and J are TRBV25-1 and TRBJ1-4; D is possibly TRBD1 (6 bases). CDR1 and CDR2 (germline): MGHDK, SYGVNS. Trimming pared 1 base from V and 7 bases from J, leaving 10 bases between. The CDR3 extends over 14 amino acids. CDR3 region: CASSESGAREKLFF. In nucleotides, the CDR3 is TGTGCCAGCAGTGAATCGGGGGCTCGTGAAAAACTGTTTTTT.

The chain joins TRBV2 to TRBJ2-5; possibly TRBD2 for D (6 bases). Between the trimmed V and J ends, which lost 6 bases and 5 bases, there was a span of 13 bases. This CDR3 region has 13 residues. Germline V gene data show CDR1 as SNHLY and CDR2 as FYNNEI. CDR3: CASRGTVVETQYF. CDR3 coding DNA: TGTGCCAGCAGGGGGACTGTCGTGGAGACCCAGTACTTC.

The J gene is TRBJ2-7, the V gene TRBV12-3 or TRBV12-4; a possible D gene is TRBD2 (5 bases). The CDR3 runs 13 residues. V was shortened by 5 bases and J by 2 bases, with 10 bases between the two germline ends. The DNA of the CDR3 is TGTGCCAGCAGTGTTGGCGGGCCCTACGAGCAGTACTTC. This sequence encodes CASSVGGPYEQYF.

The V gene is TRBV3-1 (or the pseudogene TRBV3-2), the J gene TRBJ2-1; tentative D call: TRBD2 (5 bases). Germline lookup yields CDR1 LGHDT and CDR2 YNNKEL (reference sequence). The V end lost 4 bases, the J end lost 4 bases, and 17 bases lay between the germline ends. The CDR3 contains 16 residues. The CDR3 nucleotides read TGTGCCAGCAGCCCCAGTAGAGGGAGACCTTACAATGAGCAGTTCTTC. It is translated as CASSPSRGRPYNEQFF.

The chain has TRBV18 and TRBJ1-1, with 7 nucleotides matching TRBD1. The CDR3 has 16 amino acids. Unmatched junction bases numbered 8, after V lost 3 bases and J lost 1 base. In germline, CDR1 is KGHSH, CDR2 LQKENI. For the CDR3, the DNA is TGTGCCAGCTCACCCATAGCCGGGACAGCGAACACTGAAGCTTTCTTT. Amino acids: CASSPIAGTANTEAFF.

The genes are TRBV7-3 and TRBJ2-1; 7 bases align to TRBD2. V was clipped by 5 bases and J by 10 bases; unmatched bases: 14. This CDR3 region has 15 residues. Looked up from germline, CDR1 is SGHTA and CDR2 is FQGTGA. The DNA of the CDR3 is TGTGCCAGCAGCCCCGGGGGGACCGGCCCCGGCGAGCAGTTCTTC. Protein sequence: CASSPGGTGPGEQFF.

J is TRBJ1-4 and V is TRBV6-1, with D uncertain. Germline V gene sequence: CDR1 MNHNS, CDR2 SASEGT. This CDR3 contains 15 residues. Trimming stripped 2 bases from V and 4 bases from J, with 11 bases between. Here the CDR3 reads CASSERATGNEKLFF. CDR3 in DNA: TGTGCCAGCAGTGAAAGGGCGACGGGTAATGAAAAACTGTTTTTT.

The chain has TRBV9 and TRBJ2-7; tentative D call: TRBD2 (6 bases). V was shortened by 8 bases and J by 0 bases, with 12 bases between the two germline ends. Germline CDR1 SGDLS, CDR2 YYNGEE. The CDR3 covers 13 residues. The CDR3 here is CASSRTTSYEQYF. Here the CDR3 DNA reads TGTGCCAGTTCAAGGACTACCTCCTACGAGCAGTACTTC.

This chain joins TRBV5-1 and TRBJ2-1; TRBD2 matches at 9 bases. Germline CDR1 is SGHRS and CDR2 is YFSETQ. The CDR3 extends over 16 amino acids. V shed 0 bases and J 6 bases; nucleotides not matched to a gene: 7. CDR3 protein: CASSLGVSGSVNEQFF. CDR3 sequence (DNA): TGCGCCAGCAGCTTGGGGGTTAGCGGGAGTGTCAATGAGCAGTTCTTC.

The chain has TRBV6-5 and TRBJ2-7; the match to TRBD2 covers 7 bases. The CDR3 length is 15 residues. V trimming: 5 bases; J trimming: 0 bases; junction bases outside the gene matches: 7. Germline-derived CDR1 and CDR2 are MNHEY and SVGAGI. Here the CDR3 DNA reads TGTGCCAGCAGTCCCAGCGGGACGGGCTCCTACGAGCAGTACTTC. The encoded protein is CASSPSGTGSYEQYF.

The V and J genes are TRBV7-2 and TRBJ1-2; D uncertain. V lost 1 base and J lost 0, with 12 bases in between. Germline V CDR1 and CDR2: SGHTA, FQGNSA. This CDR3 is built from 16 residues. CDR3 amino acids: CASSLGSRQANYGYTF. Written as DNA, the CDR3 is TGTGCCAGCAGCTTAGGGAGTAGGCAAGCTAACTATGGCTACACCTTC.

CDR3 sequence (DNA): TGTGCCAGCAGCTTGACCGCCGGCTTTGTCAATGAAAAACTGTTTTTT. It encodes CASSLTAGFVNEKLFF. The chain carries TRBV5-6 and TRBJ1-4; D ambiguous. The V gene lost 1 base and the J gene lost 5 bases, with 15 bases spanning the gap. The CDR3 has 16 amino acids. Germline values: CDR1 SGHDT, CDR2 YYEEEE.

This chain uses TRBV11-3 with TRBJ2-2; 8 bases are shared with TRBD1. Germline CDR1 is SGHNT and CDR2 is YENEEA. This CDR3 is built from 17 residues. The ends lost 4 bases at V and 6 bases at J; junction bases unmatched: 13. In DNA form, the CDR3 reads TGTGCCAGCAGCTCGGGACAGGATTTCATAATGCCCGGGGAGCTGTTTTTT. Its protein is CASSSGQDFIMPGELFF.

The chain links TRBV5-1 to TRBJ1-3; D is unclear. The CDR3 sequence is 13 residues long. V was clipped by 0 bases and J by 4 bases, with 5 bases between them. Germline CDR1 is SGHRS and CDR2 is YFSETQ. In DNA, the CDR3 is TGCGCCAGCAGCTTGGGGGAAGGAAACACCATATATTTT. Translating gives CASSLGEGNTIYF.

The V call is TRBV3-1 (or the pseudogene TRBV3-2), the J call TRBJ2-7; D ambiguous. This CDR3 has 12 residues. V gave up 5 bases and J gave up 12 bases, with 17 bases separating them. Germline values: CDR1 LGHDT, CDR2 YNNKEL (reference sequence). In DNA, the CDR3 is TGTGCCAGCAGCACTCGAGAACGTCTGTGGTACTTC. Amino acid sequence: CASSTRERLWYF.

Only a few counts were recorded for this clone. The rearrangement uses TRBV7-6 and TRBJ1-3, with unresolved D. The CDR3 sequence is 15 residues long. Germline CDR1 SGHVS, CDR2 FNYEAQ. The V end was cut by 0 bases, the J end by 4 bases, with 10 bases between. Here the CDR3 reads CASSLALGKGNTIYF. CDR3 DNA sequence: TGTGCCAGCAGCTTAGCTCTGGGGAAGGGAAACACCATATATTTT.

CDR3 bases: TGTGCCAGCAGCTCGGACTTCCGCGGGGAGCTGTTTTTT. This gives the protein CASSSDFRGELFF. V is TRBV7-2 and J is TRBJ2-2; a weak D match, TRBD2 (5 bases). The germline V and J ends were trimmed by 4 bases and 7 bases, with 10 bases remaining between them. CDR1 and CDR2 (germline): SGHTA, FQGNSA. This CDR3 is built from 13 residues.

V gene TRBV25-1 combines with J gene TRBJ2-2, with 7 positions matching TRBD1. CDR1 MGHDK and CDR2 SYGVNS come from the germline V gene. V was clipped by 4 bases and J by 4 bases; unmatched bases: 3. The CDR3 is 14 amino acids. This CDR3 is CASSGQGVTGELFF. CDR3 in DNA: TGTGCCAGCAGTGGCCAGGGGGTCACCGGGGAGCTGTTTTTT.

The CDR3 sequence is CASSDAGVLEKLFF. As DNA, the CDR3 is TGTGCCAGCAGTGACGCAGGGGTTCTTGAAAAACTGTTTTTT. The gene calls are TRBV27 and TRBJ1-4; D is possibly TRBD1 (6 bases). With 5 bases removed from V and 7 bases from J, the gap between germline ends came to 14 bases. Germline V gives CDR1 MNHEY, CDR2 SMNVEV (reference sequence). The CDR3 runs to 14 residues.